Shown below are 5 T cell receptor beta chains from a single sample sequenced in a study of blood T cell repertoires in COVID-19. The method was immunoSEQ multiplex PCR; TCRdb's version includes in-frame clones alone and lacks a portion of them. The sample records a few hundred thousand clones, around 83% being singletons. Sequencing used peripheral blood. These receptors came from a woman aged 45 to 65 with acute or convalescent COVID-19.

The DNA for the CDR3 is TGTGCCAGCAGTTACTCGGGGGACTACATCAACACCGGGGAGCTGTTTTTT. Translation: CASSYSGDYINTGELFF. V gene TRBV6-2 or TRBV6-3 combines with J gene TRBJ2-2; TRBD2 matches 7 bases. V lost 0 bases to trimming and J lost 2 bases; unmatched junction nucleotides: 6. Germline assignment: CDR1 MNHEY and CDR2 SVGEGT. The CDR3 has 17 residues.

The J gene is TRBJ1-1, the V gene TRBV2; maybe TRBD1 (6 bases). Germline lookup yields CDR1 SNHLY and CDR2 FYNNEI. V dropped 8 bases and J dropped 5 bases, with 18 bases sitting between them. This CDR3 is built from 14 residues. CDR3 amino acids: CASQLDSQDTEAFF. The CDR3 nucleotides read TGTGCCAGCCAATTGGACAGTCAGGATACTGAAGCTTTCTTT.

The CDR3 DNA follows: TGTGCCTGGAGTGTACGGCTCACAGGGGGAAATGGCTACACCTTC. Protein product: CAWSVRLTGGNGYTF. The J gene is TRBJ1-2, the V gene TRBV30; 8 positions match TRBD1. Per the germline V gene, CDR1 is GTSNPN and CDR2 is SVGIG (reference sequence). The length of the CDR3 is 15 residues. The V gene end was trimmed by 0 bases and the J gene end by 6 bases; junction bases not matched to a gene: 9.

This CDR3 reads CASSRSGEGYTDTQYF. In DNA form, the CDR3 reads TGTGCCAGCAGCCGCTCGGGGGAGGGATACACAGATACGCAGTATTTT. This sequence joins TRBV5-5 and TRBJ2-3, with 7 nucleotides matching TRBD2. The V gene end was trimmed by 4 bases and the J gene end by 2 bases; junction bases not matched to a gene: 10. CDR3 size: 16 residues. Germline assignment: CDR1 SGHKS and CDR2 YYEKEE (reference sequence).

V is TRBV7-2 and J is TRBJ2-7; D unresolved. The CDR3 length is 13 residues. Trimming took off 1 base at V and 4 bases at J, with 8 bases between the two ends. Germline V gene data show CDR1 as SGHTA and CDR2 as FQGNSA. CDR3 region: CASSLGIPYEQYF. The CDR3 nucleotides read TGTGCCAGCAGCTTAGGTATCCCTTACGAGCAGTACTTC.